The 2 T cell receptor beta chains below all came from one sample that was sequenced in a study of T cells after yellow fever vaccination. From the 5' RACE reads, TCRdb called clonotypes with MiXCR, one entry per CDR3 protein. The repertoire holds tens of thousands of distinct CDR3 sequences, with roughly 5.6% as singletons. This specimen was PBMCs, either bulk or a sorted T-cell subset (CD4+, CD8+, memory, or dextramer-sorted; not recorded which), taken about 41 days after the first yellow fever vaccination. The source of these receptors is a man between 18 and 29 years old who received the YFV17D yellow fever vaccine.

This clonotype was observed at least ten times. This chain links TRBV7-2 with TRBJ1-6; TRBD1 might be the D (6 bases). CDR1 is SGHTA and CDR2 is FQGNSA in the germline V gene. The CDR3 is made up of 18 amino acids. V gave up 1 base and J gave up 0 bases, with 13 bases separating them. The CDR3 region is CASSLGQGKGSYNSPLHF. The CDR3 DNA is TGTGCCAGCAGCTTAGGGCAGGGGAAGGGCTCCTATAATTCACCCCTCCACTTT.

This clonotype was counted ten times or more. This chain connects TRBV6-5 to TRBJ2-7; D is unclear. Trimming removed 10 bases from V and 0 bases from J, with 13 bases in between. Germline loops: CDR1 MNHEY, CDR2 SVGAGI. The CDR3 covers 13 residues. CDR3: CATDDWSSYEQYV. The CDR3 bases are TGTGCCACAGATGACTGGAGCTCCTACGAGCAGTACGTC.